The clone carrying this T cell receptor (beta chain) was seen once. The protocol was immunoSEQ multiplex PCR, while the TCRdb copy is restricted to in-frame clones and leaves out a portion. The table has 150,000 to 180,000 clones, under 85% seen once. V was pared by 1 base and J by 0 bases, with 5 bases between. There are 14 residues in the CDR3. Germline CDR1 and CDR2: LGHDT and YNNKEL (reference sequence). Seattle patient enrollment occurred during active infection, with longitudinal follow-up thereafter. This sample is part of a study of blood T cell repertoires in COVID-19. What was sequenced was peripheral blood. V gene TRBV3-1 (or the pseudogene TRBV3-2) combines with J gene TRBJ2-3; the D is unclear. The TCR comes from a man aged 60 to 75 with COVID-19, enrolled during active disease. The CDR3 loop is CASSQAVSTDTQYF. DNA of the CDR3: TGTGCCAGCAGCCAAGCCGTGAGCACAGATACGCAGTATTTT.